These 15 T cell receptor beta chains share one sample of origin, sequenced in a study of molecular identifiers for immune sequencing clone quantification. TCRdb independently ran MiXCR on the PCR reads; one entry per CDR3 protein. The sample holds 250,000 to 350,000 distinct CDR3 sequences, around 21% seen once. The material sequenced was naive CD8+ T cells from blood, with Jurkat cell RNA spiked in. Regarding subset: FACS-sorted CD8+CD4-CCR7+CD45RA+ naive T cells. The receptors were sampled from a human donor in good health. Some libraries in this study had Jurkat cell RNA spiked in.

The sample holds many counts of this clonotype. This rearrangement joins TRBV29-1 to TRBJ2-3; a weak D match, TRBD2 (6 bases). Trimming shortened V by 7 bases and J by 1 base, and 15 bases separated the two germline ends. CDR3 length equals 14 residues. Germline lookup yields CDR1 SQVTM and CDR2 ANQGSEA. The DNA for the CDR3 is TGCAGCGGGGGGATGGGGGAGGGCACAGATACGCAGTATTTT. This translates into CSGGMGEGTDTQYF.

The chain has TRBV7-9 and TRBJ2-3; D is perhaps TRBD1 or TRBD2 (5 bases each). The CDR3 has 17 residues. V was clipped by 4 bases and J by 7 bases, with 24 bases between them. From germline, CDR1 is SEHNR and CDR2 FQNEAQ (reference sequence). The chain's CDR3 is CASSSSGLTANINTQYF. The DNA for the CDR3 is TGTGCCAGCAGCTCCTCGGGGCTAACGGCAAACATTAATACGCAGTATTTT.

This clonotype came up a few times. One end of the junction fails to match germline, which may point to a read error. The chain recombines TRBV6-1 with TRBJ1-5; D gene unclear. Germline V CDR1 and CDR2: MNHNS, SASEGT. This CDR3 comprises 19 residues. The CDR3 is CASSERFYWVAYSDQPQHF. In DNA form, the CDR3 reads TGTGCCAGCAGTGAAAGGTTTTACTGGGTTGCGTATAGCGATCAGCCCCAGCATTTT.

This clonotype was detected many times. The chain joins TRBV5-6 to TRBJ2-1; D perhaps matches TRBD1 (6 bases). The germline CDR1 and CDR2 sequences are SGHDT and YYEEEE. There are 14 residues in the CDR3. V shed 2 bases and J shed 8 bases, with 14 bases lying between them. DNA of the CDR3: TGTGCCAGCAGCTTTTGGCAGGGGATCCATGAGCAGTTCTTC. Residues: CASSFWQGIHEQFF.

This clonotype was seen ten or more times. V usage is TRBV5-1 and J usage is TRBJ2-1; 9 bases are shared with TRBD2. Germline trimming cut 3 bases from V and 3 bases from J; bases unmatched to any gene: 4. Per germline, CDR1 SGHRS and CDR2 YFSETQ. This CDR3 contains 15 residues. This CDR3 is CASSSLAGDYNEQFF. In DNA, the CDR3 is TGCGCCAGCAGCTCGTTAGCGGGAGACTACAATGAGCAGTTCTTC.

This clonotype was picked up a small number of times. The chain is built from TRBV20-1 and TRBJ2-1; TRBD1 is a possible D gene (5 bases). CDR1 DFQATT and CDR2 SNEGSKA come from the germline V gene (reference sequence). V was clipped by 6 bases and J by 3 bases, with 9 bases between them. The CDR3 runs 12 residues. The CDR3 sequence is CSATQDYNEQFF. CDR3 DNA: TGCAGTGCCACACAGGACTACAATGAGCAGTTCTTC.

About this clonotype: It may be a read error: a sequence one base away is much more abundant. The chain couples TRBV5-6 to TRBJ2-3, with a possible D match to TRBD2 (6 bases). The germline V gene has CDR1 SGHDT and CDR2 YYEEEE. The CDR3 covers 15 residues. The CDR3 loop is CASSARGGVGDAQYF. In nucleotides, the CDR3 is TGTGCCAGCAGTGCGAGGGGCGGGGTTGGAGATGCGCAGTATTTT.

As for this clonotype: A read error is possible here, since a much larger clone lies one base away. V usage is TRBV29-1 and J usage is TRBJ2-7; 8 positions match TRBD2. J gave up 7 bases and V 6 bases, and 11 bases lay outside the gene matches. Germline loops: CDR1 SQVTM, CDR2 ANQGSEA. The CDR3 runs to 13 residues. CDR3 protein: CSVIAGRPREQYF. CDR3 nucleotides: TGCAGCGTAATAGCGGGAAGGCCGAGGGAGCAGTACTTC.

This clonotype was observed at least ten times. This chain joins TRBV6-5 and TRBJ2-2; D remains unclear. Germline assignment: CDR1 MNHEY and CDR2 SVGAGI. The CDR3 runs to 15 residues. V lost 2 bases and J 1 base, leaving 8 bases between the germline ends. The CDR3 DNA reads TGTGCCAGCAGTTACGGCTACATGAACACCGGGGAGCTGTTTTTT. It specifies CASSYGYMNTGELFF.

This chain joins TRBV30 and TRBJ2-7; perhaps TRBD2 as D (6 bases). Germline V lookup: CDR1 GTSNPN, CDR2 SVGIG (reference sequence). Trimming pared 8 bases from V and 5 bases from J, leaving 16 bases between. The CDR3 extends over 12 amino acids. The CDR3 loop reads CAPEGTSHEQYF. CDR3 in DNA: TGTGCCCCGGAGGGGACCAGCCACGAGCAGTACTTC.

This clonotype has a handful of counts. The V and J genes are TRBV20-1 and TRBJ2-3; 8 bases align to TRBD1. The CDR3 contains 15 residues. Per germline, CDR1 DFQATT and CDR2 SNEGSKA (reference sequence). V lost 4 bases to trimming and J lost 2 bases; unmatched junction nucleotides: 8. The CDR3, as DNA: TGCAGTGCTAATCCCGGACAGGGCCACACAGATACGCAGTATTTT. Protein sequence: CSANPGQGHTDTQYF.

This clonotype was detected many times. The genes are TRBV5-1 and TRBJ2-5; D perhaps matches TRBD1 (6 bases). The CDR3 contains 16 residues. The germline V gene has CDR1 SGHRS and CDR2 YFSETQ. V was clipped by 4 bases and J by 1 base, with 17 bases between them. CDR3 sequence reads: CASSQPPDRIQETQYF. DNA for the CDR3: TGCGCCAGCAGCCAACCGCCCGACAGGATCCAAGAGACCCAGTACTTC.

This chain connects TRBV27 to TRBJ2-7; a possible D gene is TRBD2 (7 bases). Germline assignment: CDR1 MNHEY and CDR2 SMNVEV (reference sequence). Trimming stripped 3 bases from V and 4 bases from J, with 13 bases between. The CDR3 has 14 residues. CDR3 sequence: CASSFGGGVYEQYF. CDR3 DNA: TGTGCCAGCAGTTTCGGAGGGGGGGTGTACGAGCAGTACTTC.

This clonotype was observed many times. This sequence joins TRBV29-1 and TRBJ1-5; D perhaps matches TRBD1 (5 bases). V was cut by 6 bases and J by 3 bases, with 12 bases left in between. CDR1 and CDR2 (germline): SQVTM, ANQGSEA. This CDR3 region has 13 residues. CDR3 residues: CSVVDSYNQPQHF. The CDR3 bases are TGCAGCGTAGTCGACAGCTACAATCAGCCCCAGCATTTT.

In this sample, this clonotype turned up many times. The V gene is TRBV7-9, the J gene TRBJ2-7, with D unresolved. Trimming removed 4 bases at V and 5 bases at J, with 18 bases between. This CDR3 has 15 residues. The V gene's germline CDR1 is SEHNR and CDR2 FQNEAQ (reference sequence). The CDR3 DNA is TGTGCCAGCAGCTCTGTCTCCTCATTAGGGAACGAGCAGTACTTC. Its translation: CASSSVSSLGNEQYF.